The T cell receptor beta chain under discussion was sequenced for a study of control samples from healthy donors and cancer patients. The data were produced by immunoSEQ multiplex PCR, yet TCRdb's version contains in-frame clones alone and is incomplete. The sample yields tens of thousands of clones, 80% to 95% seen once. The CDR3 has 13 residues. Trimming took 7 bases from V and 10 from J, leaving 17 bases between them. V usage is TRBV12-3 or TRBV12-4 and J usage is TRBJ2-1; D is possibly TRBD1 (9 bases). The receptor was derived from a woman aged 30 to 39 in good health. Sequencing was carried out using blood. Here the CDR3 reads CASTPGGTGEQFF. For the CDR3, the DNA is TGTGCCAGCACCCCGGGAGGGACAGGGGAGCAGTTCTTC.